The rows below give T cell receptor beta chains drawn from one sample of a study of shared clonotypes between healthy human individuals. Using immunoSEQ multiplex PCR, the repertoire was profiled, and TCRdb retains in-frame clones only, with some absent. The repertoire has some 200,000 clones, 85% to 95% of them found once; the top ten carry around 0.072%. The sequenced material came from naive CD4+ T cells sorted from blood. The origin of the receptors is a woman between 25 and 40 years old in good health. Each CDR3 is given with its conserved first and last residue. The order of the fields is CDR3 DNA, CDR3 protein, J gene, D gene, V gene, clone size. A D gene is named only where the DNA matches it firmly. Size values are once, few and many counts, or a class for expanded clones, and some rows have none.

cdr3_nt: TGTGCCAGCAGTTTAGGGGGCAGCGTAAATGAAAAACTGTTTTTT
cdr3_aa: CASSLGGSVNEKLFF
j_call: TRBJ1-4
d_call: -
v_call: TRBV28
clone_size: -

cdr3_nt: TGTGCCAGCAGTGACTCAGGGGGTCAGCCCCAGCATTTT
cdr3_aa: CASSDSGGQPQHF
j_call: TRBJ1-5
d_call: TRBD1
v_call: TRBV6-6
clone_size: few

cdr3_nt: TGTGCCAGCAGTTTAAAGGACCAAGAGACCCAGTACTTC
cdr3_aa: CASSLKDQETQYF
j_call: TRBJ2-5
d_call: -
v_call: TRBV28
clone_size: -

cdr3_nt: TGTGCCAGCAGCCTGACCCGGTGGAGTAGCGGCAATGAGCAGTTCTTC
cdr3_aa: CASSLTRWSSGNEQFF
j_call: TRBJ2-1
d_call: -
v_call: TRBV7-9
clone_size: -

cdr3_nt: TGTGCCAGTAGTATCTTTCCGATGAGTCAGCCCCAGCATTTT
cdr3_aa: CASSIFPMSQPQHF
j_call: TRBJ1-5
d_call: -
v_call: TRBV19
clone_size: -

cdr3_nt: TGCGCCAGCAGCACCCGGACAGGGGGCAGGTACGAGCAGTACTTC
cdr3_aa: CASSTRTGGRYEQYF
j_call: TRBJ2-7
d_call: TRBD1
v_call: TRBV5-1
clone_size: -

cdr3_nt: TGTGCCAGCAGCCAAGGGGGACAGGGAACTTTCTTT
cdr3_aa: CASSQGGQGTFF
j_call: TRBJ1-1
d_call: TRBD1
v_call: TRBV27
clone_size: -

cdr3_nt: TGTGCCAGCAGCTTAGTATCTGGTCACTCGGACAGGGCCTACGAGCAGTACTTC
cdr3_aa: CASSLVSGHSDRAYEQYF
j_call: TRBJ2-7
d_call: TRBD1
v_call: TRBV7-9
clone_size: -

cdr3_nt: TGCGCCAGCAGCTACGGTCTAGAGGAGTGGTACGAGCAGTACTTC
cdr3_aa: CASSYGLEEWYEQYF
j_call: TRBJ2-7
d_call: -
v_call: TRBV5-1
clone_size: -

cdr3_nt: TGTGCCAGCAGCTCGGACCTTTATCAGCCCCAGCATTTT
cdr3_aa: CASSSDLYQPQHF
j_call: TRBJ1-5
d_call: -
v_call: TRBV5-4
clone_size: -

cdr3_nt: TGTGCCAGCTCACCCACAGCGGTGATGAACACTGAAGCTTTCTTT
cdr3_aa: CASSPTAVMNTEAFF
j_call: TRBJ1-1
d_call: -
v_call: TRBV18
clone_size: -

cdr3_nt: TGTGCCATCAGTGAGGGACTAGCGGGGGCCGAGCAGTACTTC
cdr3_aa: CAISEGLAGAEQYF
j_call: TRBJ2-7
d_call: TRBD2
v_call: TRBV10-3
clone_size: few

cdr3_nt: TGTGCCAGCAGCTTCCGGGACAGGACCTTCTATGGCTACACCTTC
cdr3_aa: CASSFRDRTFYGYTF
j_call: TRBJ1-2
d_call: TRBD1
v_call: TRBV7-2
clone_size: -

cdr3_nt: TGTGCCAGCGGTAGCGGAAATGAGCAGTTCTTC
cdr3_aa: CASGSGNEQFF
j_call: TRBJ2-1
d_call: -
v_call: TRBV6-4
clone_size: -

cdr3_nt: TGTGCCACCAGCAGTGGGGCAGAGCGGGCAAGCTCCTACGAGCAGTACTTC
cdr3_aa: CATSSGAERASSYEQYF
j_call: TRBJ2-7
d_call: -
v_call: TRBV15
clone_size: once

cdr3_nt: TGTGCCAGCAGCTTGGTATGGGGGAGCGAAAAACTGTTTTTT
cdr3_aa: CASSLVWGSEKLFF
j_call: TRBJ1-4
d_call: -
v_call: TRBV7-9
clone_size: -

cdr3_nt: TGTGCCAGCAGCCCTGATAAGGGACTAGCGGGAGGAGGACGCTACGAGCAGTACTTC
cdr3_aa: CASSPDKGLAGGGRYEQYF
j_call: TRBJ2-7
d_call: TRBD2
v_call: TRBV28
clone_size: -

cdr3_nt: TGTGCCAGCAGTGAGAGGGGCAGATTGAACACTGAAGCTTTCTTT
cdr3_aa: CASSERGRLNTEAFF
j_call: TRBJ1-1
d_call: -
v_call: TRBV25-1
clone_size: -

cdr3_nt: TGCGCCAGCCGTCCCGGGACTACGAGTGAGCAGTTCTTC
cdr3_aa: CASRPGTTSEQFF
j_call: TRBJ2-1
d_call: TRBD2
v_call: TRBV5-1
clone_size: once

cdr3_nt: TGTGCCAGCTCATCCGGGACTAGCGGGAGTGAGACCCAGTACTTC
cdr3_aa: CASSSGTSGSETQYF
j_call: TRBJ2-5
d_call: TRBD2
v_call: TRBV18
clone_size: -

cdr3_nt: TGTGCCAGCAGCGGACGGACAGGGAGGAAAGATGAGCAGTACTTC
cdr3_aa: CASSGRTGRKDEQYF
j_call: TRBJ2-7
d_call: TRBD1
v_call: TRBV6-1
clone_size: -

cdr3_nt: TGCGCCAGCAGCTTGGCAGGGCCCGCCGAGGGTGAAGCTTTCTTT
cdr3_aa: CASSLAGPAEGEAFF
j_call: TRBJ1-1
d_call: -
v_call: TRBV5-1
clone_size: -

cdr3_nt: TGTGCCAGCAGACCTGGGACTAGCGGGAGGGCTGGGGCCAACGTCCTGACTTTC
cdr3_aa: CASRPGTSGRAGANVLTF
j_call: TRBJ2-6
d_call: TRBD2
v_call: TRBV27
clone_size: -

cdr3_nt: TGCGCCAGCAGCTTCTCCGCGACTAGCGGGGGCTACAATGAGCAGTTCTTC
cdr3_aa: CASSFSATSGGYNEQFF
j_call: TRBJ2-1
d_call: TRBD2
v_call: TRBV5-1
clone_size: -

cdr3_nt: TGTGCCAGCAGCCAACAAGGGCGGCAGTTTTATGGCTACACCTTC
cdr3_aa: CASSQQGRQFYGYTF
j_call: TRBJ1-2
d_call: -
v_call: TRBV28
clone_size: -

cdr3_nt: TGTGCCAGCAGTTTAGCCCCAGGGGGGGTTGCGTATCAGCCCCAGCATTTT
cdr3_aa: CASSLAPGGVAYQPQHF
j_call: TRBJ1-5
d_call: TRBD1
v_call: TRBV28
clone_size: -

cdr3_nt: TGTGCCAGCTCACCCTGGATAAAGGAGACCCAGTACTTC
cdr3_aa: CASSPWIKETQYF
j_call: TRBJ2-5
d_call: -
v_call: TRBV18
clone_size: -

cdr3_nt: TGCGCCAGCAGCCAAGGACAGGGTCGGGATGAAAAACTGTTTTTT
cdr3_aa: CASSQGQGRDEKLFF
j_call: TRBJ1-4
d_call: TRBD1
v_call: TRBV4-1
clone_size: -

cdr3_nt: TGTGCCAGCAGCTTAGACAGGGGGCTTGGCTACACCTTC
cdr3_aa: CASSLDRGLGYTF
j_call: TRBJ1-2
d_call: TRBD1
v_call: TRBV7-9
clone_size: -

cdr3_nt: TGCGCCAGCAGCGGTCTGGCAGGCATGAACACTGAAGCTTTCTTT
cdr3_aa: CASSGLAGMNTEAFF
j_call: TRBJ1-1
d_call: -
v_call: TRBV5-1
clone_size: -

cdr3_nt: TGTGCCAGCTCACTTCATCGGGGCCCCGACGGTGAAGCTTTCTTT
cdr3_aa: CASSLHRGPDGEAFF
j_call: TRBJ1-1
d_call: -
v_call: TRBV18
clone_size: -

cdr3_nt: TGTGCCAGCAGCCGCGGGGGAGGCAATCAGCCCCAGCATTTT
cdr3_aa: CASSRGGGNQPQHF
j_call: TRBJ1-5
d_call: -
v_call: TRBV7-8
clone_size: -

cdr3_nt: TGTGCCAGCACCAGACTAGCGGAAGGCGGGGAGCTGTTTTTT
cdr3_aa: CASTRLAEGGELFF
j_call: TRBJ2-2
d_call: TRBD2
v_call: TRBV27
clone_size: -

cdr3_nt: TGTGCCAGTAAGGGACAGGGGGCTCGGGAGATCCAGTACTTC
cdr3_aa: CASKGQGAREIQYF
j_call: TRBJ2-5
d_call: TRBD1
v_call: TRBV19
clone_size: -

cdr3_nt: TGTGCCAGCAGTGTCCTCCCCCCGCAGCTACCCCAAGAGACCCAGTACTTC
cdr3_aa: CASSVLPPQLPQETQYF
j_call: TRBJ2-5
d_call: -
v_call: TRBV6-4
clone_size: -

cdr3_nt: TGTGCCAGCAGCTTAGCTACTAGCGGAAACACAGATACGCAGTATTTT
cdr3_aa: CASSLATSGNTDTQYF
j_call: TRBJ2-3
d_call: TRBD2
v_call: TRBV11-1
clone_size: -

cdr3_nt: TGTGCCAGCAGTGATCAATTTGGGACCGCAAACTATGGCTACACCTTC
cdr3_aa: CASSDQFGTANYGYTF
j_call: TRBJ1-2
d_call: -
v_call: TRBV5-8
clone_size: -

cdr3_nt: TGTGCCAGCAGTGAAGTTGCAGGGACAAGCATCGGGTTTCGAAATGAGCAGTTCTTC
cdr3_aa: CASSEVAGTSIGFRNEQFF
j_call: TRBJ2-1
d_call: -
v_call: TRBV2
clone_size: -

cdr3_nt: TGTGCCAGCAGCTTAAGCTCAGTACCAGCCAAAAACATTCAGTACTTC
cdr3_aa: CASSLSSVPAKNIQYF
j_call: TRBJ2-4
d_call: -
v_call: TRBV11-2
clone_size: -

cdr3_nt: TGCAGCGTTGAAGCAGGGCCGGACGGCCCCCAGTACTTC
cdr3_aa: CSVEAGPDGPQYF
j_call: TRBJ2-5
d_call: -
v_call: TRBV29-1
clone_size: -

cdr3_nt: TGTGCCAGCTCACCACCGAATTCAGGAGGGCCATCCTACGAGCAGTACTTC
cdr3_aa: CASSPPNSGGPSYEQYF
j_call: TRBJ2-7
d_call: -
v_call: TRBV18
clone_size: -

cdr3_nt: TGTGCCAGCAGCTTAGTTAAAGGGAGGCACGAGCAGTACTTC
cdr3_aa: CASSLVKGRHEQYF
j_call: TRBJ2-7
d_call: -
v_call: TRBV13
clone_size: -

cdr3_nt: TGTGCCAGCAGTGCCGGAGGGGAGCCGAATCAGCCCCAGCATTTT
cdr3_aa: CASSAGGEPNQPQHF
j_call: TRBJ1-5
d_call: -
v_call: TRBV28
clone_size: -

cdr3_nt: TGTGCCAGCCAAAGAGGGCGGGGAGGTTACGAGCAGTACTTC
cdr3_aa: CASQRGRGGYEQYF
j_call: TRBJ2-7
d_call: -
v_call: TRBV27
clone_size: -

cdr3_nt: TGTGCCAGCAGCCAACAAAGTTATACAGCGGCGAACACCGGGGAGCTGTTTTTT
cdr3_aa: CASSQQSYTAANTGELFF
j_call: TRBJ2-2
d_call: -
v_call: TRBV4-2
clone_size: -

cdr3_nt: TGTGCCAGCAGCTTCGACAGGGGCGCTGGTCTCAATCAGCCCCAGCATTTT
cdr3_aa: CASSFDRGAGLNQPQHF
j_call: TRBJ1-5
d_call: TRBD1
v_call: TRBV28
clone_size: -

cdr3_nt: TGTGCCAGCAGTCGTAGCGGGAGTATGGATACGCAGTATTTT
cdr3_aa: CASSRSGSMDTQYF
j_call: TRBJ2-3
d_call: TRBD2
v_call: TRBV6-4
clone_size: once

cdr3_nt: TGTGCCAGCAGTCCCCCCGGAACAGGGGGCGCGGGCTACACCTTC
cdr3_aa: CASSPPGTGGAGYTF
j_call: TRBJ1-2
d_call: TRBD1
v_call: TRBV28
clone_size: once

cdr3_nt: TGCGCCAGCAGATCGCCGGGACTAGAGGGCTACGAGCAGTACTTC
cdr3_aa: CASRSPGLEGYEQYF
j_call: TRBJ2-7
d_call: TRBD2
v_call: TRBV5-1
clone_size: -

cdr3_nt: TGCGCCAGCAGCCCACCAACCTACGAGCAGTACTTC
cdr3_aa: CASSPPTYEQYF
j_call: TRBJ2-7
d_call: -
v_call: TRBV5-1
clone_size: -

cdr3_nt: TGTGCCAGCTCACCACGGGGCGCAGGTGAAAAACTGTTTTTT
cdr3_aa: CASSPRGAGEKLFF
j_call: TRBJ1-4
d_call: -
v_call: TRBV18
clone_size: -

cdr3_nt: TGTGCCAGCAGTTACCGGGGGACTAGCGCAGATACGCAGTATTTT
cdr3_aa: CASSYRGTSADTQYF
j_call: TRBJ2-3
d_call: TRBD2
v_call: TRBV6-5
clone_size: -

cdr3_nt: TGTGCCAGCAGCGTAGCTTGGCAGGGAAACATTCAGTACTTC
cdr3_aa: CASSVAWQGNIQYF
j_call: TRBJ2-4
d_call: -
v_call: TRBV9
clone_size: -